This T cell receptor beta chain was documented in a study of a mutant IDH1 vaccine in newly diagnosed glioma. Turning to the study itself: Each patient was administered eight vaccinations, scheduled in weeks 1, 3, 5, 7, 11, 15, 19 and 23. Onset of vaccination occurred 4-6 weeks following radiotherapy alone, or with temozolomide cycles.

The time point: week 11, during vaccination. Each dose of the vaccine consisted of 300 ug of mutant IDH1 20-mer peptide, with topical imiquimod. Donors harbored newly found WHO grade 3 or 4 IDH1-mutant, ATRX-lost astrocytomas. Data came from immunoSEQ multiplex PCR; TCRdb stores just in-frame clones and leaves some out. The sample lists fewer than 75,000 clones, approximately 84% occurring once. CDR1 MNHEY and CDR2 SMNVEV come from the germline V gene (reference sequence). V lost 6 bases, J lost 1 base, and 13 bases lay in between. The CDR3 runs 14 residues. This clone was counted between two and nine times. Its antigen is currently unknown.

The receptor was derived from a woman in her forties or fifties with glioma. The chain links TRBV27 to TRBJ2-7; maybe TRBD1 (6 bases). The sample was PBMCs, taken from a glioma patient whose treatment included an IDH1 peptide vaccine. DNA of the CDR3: TGTGCCAGCAGCCGAGGGGACACATCCTACGAGCAGTACTTC. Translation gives CASSRGDTSYEQYF.